These 30 T cell receptor beta chains originate from one sample sequenced in a study of blood T cell repertoires in COVID-19 (dated by TCRdb to about 2020). The library was produced with the immunoSEQ multiplex PCR assay. This immuneACCESS table, as held by TCRdb, lists in-frame sequences with V and J called but not all clones. Of the missing ones, under half trace to an unresolved V gene in checked studies; the others have no known cause. This sample has a few hundred thousand clones in its table, and 80% to 85% of those were observed once. Of the sample, 10% falls within the top ten clones. The sequencing sample was made of peripheral blood. The receptors were sampled from a woman older than 75 with COVID-19, enrolled during active disease.

The chain is built from TRBV6-5 and TRBJ2-5; TRBD2 might be the D (5 bases). The CDR3 consists of 15 residues. From germline, CDR1 is MNHEY and CDR2 SVGAGI. Trimming took 6 bases from V and 4 from J, leaving 18 bases between them. This CDR3 reads CASRSLGSGGETQYF. In DNA, the CDR3 is TGTGCCAGCAGGTCCCTCGGAAGCGGAGGAGAGACCCAGTACTTC.

J is TRBJ2-7 and V is TRBV5-4, with D perhaps matching TRBD1 (5 bases). The CDR3 is made up of 17 amino acids. Per germline, CDR1 SGHNT and CDR2 YYREEE (reference sequence). V was pared by 0 bases and J by 0 bases, with 16 bases between. The CDR3 coding sequence is TGTGCCAGCAGCTTGGACAGGCAAAGGAGTAACTCCTACGAGCAGTACTTC. Translating gives CASSLDRQRSNSYEQYF. The full variable domain, in which reference TRBV5-4 and TRBJ2-7 provide the parts outside the CDR3, is ETGVTQSPTHLIKTRGQQVTLRCSSQSGHNTVSWYQQALGQGPQFIFQYYREEENGRGNFPPRFSGLQFPNYSSELNVNALELDDSALYLCASSLDRQRSNSYEQYFGPGTRLTVT.

The rearrangement uses TRBV28 and TRBJ2-3, with a possible D match to TRBD1 (6 bases). With 0 bases removed from V and 2 bases from J, the gap between germline ends came to 9 bases. CDR1 is MDHEN and CDR2 is SYDVKM in the germline V gene. CDR3 length: 15 residues. CDR3 loop: CASSLWGDNTDTQYF. The CDR3 region has the DNA TGTGCCAGCAGTTTATGGGGGGACAACACAGATACGCAGTATTTT.

The genes are TRBV21-1 and TRBJ1-2; the listed D gene, TRBD1, was not tested against the DNA. TRBV21-1 is a listed pseudogene. This CDR3 comprises 13 residues. The DNA of the CDR3 is TGTGCCAGCAGCACCGGGACAGGGACTGGCTACACCTTC. Its translation is CASSTGTGTGYTF.

The genes are TRBV5-1 and TRBJ2-7; no reliable D call. The germline gives CDR1 SGHRS, CDR2 YFSETQ. The V gene lost 1 base and the J gene lost 3 bases, with 14 bases spanning the gap. The CDR3 covers 15 residues. This CDR3 is CASSLRIPGVYEQYV. The CDR3 DNA reads TGCGCCAGCAGCTTGAGGATACCGGGTGTCTACGAGCAGTACGTC.

The J gene is TRBJ2-2, the V gene TRBV5-1; perhaps TRBD1 as D (6 bases). The length of the CDR3 is 15 residues. Germline CDR1 and CDR2: SGHRS and YFSETQ. Trimming removed 3 bases from V and 3 bases from J, with 12 bases in between. The CDR3 DNA reads as TGCGCCAGCAGCTCCACAGGGATAGACACCGGGGAGCTGTTTTTT. Protein product: CASSSTGIDTGELFF.

This clone was picked up one time. The rearrangement uses TRBV5-1 and TRBJ2-3, with TRBD1 matching 10 bases. J lost 1 base, V lost 3 bases, and 2 bases had no gene match. Germline-derived CDR1 and CDR2 are SGHRS and YFSETQ. The CDR3 totals 15 residues. The CDR3 sequence is CASSWGTGGTDTQYF. The CDR3 DNA follows: TGCGCCAGCAGCTGGGGGACAGGGGGCACAGATACGCAGTATTTT.

J is TRBJ2-7 and V is TRBV9; tentative D call: TRBD1 (5 bases). The CDR3 loop spans 14 amino acids. V was cut by 3 bases and J by 5 bases, with 15 bases left in between. The germline V gene encodes CDR1 SGDLS and CDR2 YYNGEE. CDR3 in DNA: TGTGCCAGCAGCGCCTTCATTGGGGCGGACGAGCAGTACTTC. The encoded protein is CASSAFIGADEQYF.

The chain recombines TRBV7-2 with TRBJ1-2; D is possibly TRBD1 (5 bases). V was shortened by 1 base and J by 4 bases, with 13 bases between the two germline ends. The CDR3 has 15 residues. The germline V gene encodes CDR1 SGHTA and CDR2 FQGNSA. The CDR3 nucleotides are TGTGCCAGCAGCTTAGAGGAGGGGAGCTCCTATGGCTACACCTTC. This codes for CASSLEEGSSYGYTF.

The chain couples TRBV6-1 to TRBJ1-1, with no clear D. V was cut by 8 bases and J by 3 bases, with 10 bases left in between. The CDR3 runs to 12 residues. Looked up from germline, CDR1 is MNHNS and CDR2 is SASEGT. Written as DNA, the CDR3 is TGTGCCAGCTCGCGAGAGGACACTGAAGCTTTCTTT. Translated, it gives CASSREDTEAFF.

In this sample, this clone turned up a few times. The genes are TRBV28 and TRBJ1-2; the D gene is possibly TRBD1 (6 bases). Germline CDR1 is MDHEN and CDR2 is SYDVKM. Trimming took off 6 bases at V and 4 bases at J, with 12 bases between the two ends. The CDR3 has 13 amino acids. CDR3 sequence (DNA): TGTGCCAGCAGGTATGGACAGCTCTATGGCTACACCTTC. The encoded protein is CASRYGQLYGYTF.

This rearrangement joins TRBV20-1 to TRBJ1-2; D gene uncertain. V lost 2 bases, J lost 8 bases, and 9 bases lay in between. CDR1 is DFQATT and CDR2 is SNEGSKA in the germline V gene (reference sequence). The CDR3 runs to 11 residues. The CDR3 DNA is TGCAGTGCTAGACAGGTGAAGGGCTACACCTTC. Translating gives CSARQVKGYTF.

This chain uses TRBV6-5 with TRBJ1-4; tentatively, D is TRBD1 (6 bases). Trimming took 6 bases from V and 8 from J, leaving 19 bases between them. Germline-derived CDR1 and CDR2 are MNHEY and SVGAGI. This CDR3 spans 15 amino acids. The CDR3 protein is CASSPGPAGGEKLFF. CDR3 in DNA: TGTGCCAGCAGCCCCGGACCGGCTGGGGGCGAAAAACTGTTTTTT.

The chain joins TRBV5-6 to TRBJ1-2; 7 nucleotides line up with TRBD1. The CDR3 consists of 14 residues. Per the germline V gene, CDR1 is SGHDT and CDR2 is YYEEEE. The ends lost 6 bases at V and 7 bases at J; junction bases unmatched: 12. CDR3 nucleotides: TGTGCCAGCAACTGGGGACAGCGCAAGGGTGGCTACACCTTC. Translated: CASNWGQRKGGYTF.

The chain recombines TRBV2 with TRBJ1-4, with D unclear. V lost 4 bases, J lost 7 bases, and 13 bases lay in between. CDR3 size: 14 residues. The germline V gene encodes CDR1 SNHLY and CDR2 FYNNEI. CDR3 DNA sequence: TGTGCCAGCAGTGGTTCCCTAACGGGTGAAAAACTGTTTTTT. As protein: CASSGSLTGEKLFF.

The V call is TRBV19, the J call TRBJ1-1; maybe TRBD1 (5 bases). The length of the CDR3 is 15 residues. Germline V gives CDR1 LNHDA, CDR2 SQIVND (reference sequence). Trimming pared 0 bases from V and 2 bases from J, leaving 10 bases between. In DNA form, the CDR3 reads TGTGCCAGTAGTATAGAGTCAGGGATTAACACTGAAGCTTTCTTT. This gives the protein CASSIESGINTEAFF.

The CDR3 DNA sequence: TGCGCCAGCAGCCCACAGGGAGGGACAACTAATGAAAAACTGTTTTTT. Translating it yields CASSPQGGTTNEKLFF. V gene TRBV5-1 combines with J gene TRBJ1-4; tentatively, D is TRBD1 (6 bases). The CDR3 contains 16 residues. V was trimmed by 4 bases and J by 0 bases, leaving 13 bases between them. Germline CDR1 reads SGHRS; CDR2 reads YFSETQ.

The chain carries TRBV24-1 and TRBJ1-1, with 10 bases matching TRBD1. V dropped 5 bases and J dropped 2; count of bases not matched to a gene: 4. The CDR3 runs 15 residues. Per the germline V gene, CDR1 is KGHDR and CDR2 is SFDVKD. CDR3 sequence: CATSGGQGINTEAFF. The CDR3 DNA is TGTGCCACCAGTGGGGGACAGGGGATAAACACTGAAGCTTTCTTT.

V usage is TRBV5-1 and J usage is TRBJ2-1; 8 bases map to TRBD2. Trimming cost V 4 bases and J 2 bases; bases outside gene matches: 5. Germline V CDR1 and CDR2: SGHRS, YFSETQ. CDR3 length: 15 amino acids. CDR3 nucleotide sequence: TGCGCCAGCAGCCAGCTCGGGAGGGCCTACAATGAGCAGTTCTTC. It is translated as CASSQLGRAYNEQFF.

The chain is built from TRBV2 and TRBJ2-3, with a possible D match to TRBD2 (5 bases). Germline V CDR1 and CDR2: SNHLY, FYNNEI. V was pared by 7 bases and J by 0 bases, with 17 bases between. CDR3 size: 16 residues. CDR3 region: CASTGEIITSTDTQYF. The CDR3 coding sequence is TGTGCCAGCACCGGGGAGATAATAACTAGCACAGATACGCAGTATTTT.

V usage is TRBV6-4 and J usage is TRBJ1-2; D call uncertain. This CDR3 has 13 residues. V gave up 10 bases and J gave up 4 bases, with 16 bases separating them. Germline V gene sequence: CDR1 MRHNA, CDR2 SNTAGT. The chain's CDR3 is CATRLGSGYGYTF. CDR3 bases: TGTGCCACCAGACTGGGTAGCGGCTATGGCTACACCTTC.

The V and J genes are TRBV19 and TRBJ2-1; 9 bases are shared with TRBD2. Germline lookup yields CDR1 LNHDA and CDR2 SQIVND (reference sequence). The length of the CDR3 is 16 residues. V lost 3 bases and J lost 4; bases outside the gene matches: 7. This CDR3 reads CASSMGASGVYNEQFF. CDR3 coding DNA: TGTGCCAGTAGTATGGGAGCTAGCGGGGTGTACAATGAGCAGTTCTTC.

The chain uses TRBV14 and TRBJ2-3; D is uncertain. Germline V CDR1 and CDR2: SGHDN, FVKESK. The CDR3 runs to 18 residues. Between the trimmed V and J ends, which lost 4 bases and 0 bases, there was a span of 20 bases. CDR3 sequence: CASSLIRKTPHSTDTQYF. CDR3 nucleotides: TGTGCCAGCAGCCTGATTAGGAAGACACCACACAGCACAGATACGCAGTATTTT.

This clone was seen a handful of times. The J gene is TRBJ1-2, the V gene TRBV5-1, with 7 bases fitting TRBD1. The V gene's germline CDR1 is SGHRS and CDR2 YFSETQ. Losses at the gene ends were 4 bases for V and 2 bases for J; bases not matched to a gene: 11. The CDR3 totals 16 residues. The CDR3 DNA reads TGCGCCAGCAGCCCAGAGACAGGGTACCGAAACTATGGCTACACCTTC. It yields the protein CASSPETGYRNYGYTF.

The rearrangement uses TRBV27 and TRBJ1-2, with 9 bases matching TRBD1. J gave up 8 bases and V 3 bases, and 7 bases lay outside the gene matches. The CDR3 sequence is 14 residues long. Germline values: CDR1 MNHEY, CDR2 SMNVEV (reference sequence). CDR3 loop: CASSFRDRARGYTF. The CDR3 coding sequence is TGTGCCAGCAGTTTCCGGGACAGGGCCAGGGGCTACACCTTC.

This clone occurred once. The chain recombines TRBV14 with TRBJ2-1; D gene uncertain. Trimming removed 0 bases at V and 8 bases at J, with 8 bases between. CDR1 and CDR2 (germline): SGHDN, FVKESK. The CDR3 consists of 13 residues. The chain's CDR3 is CASSQDLKHEQFF. CDR3 coding DNA: TGTGCCAGCAGCCAAGATCTCAAGCATGAGCAGTTCTTC.

The chain carries TRBV5-4 and TRBJ2-5, with 11 bases identical to TRBD1. The germline V gene has CDR1 SGHNT and CDR2 YYREEE (reference sequence). CDR3 length equals 14 residues. With 3 bases clipped from V and 6 bases from J, the junction kept 4 bases outside the gene matches. CDR3 sequence reads: CASSSGQGAKTQYF. CDR3 coding DNA: TGTGCCAGCAGCTCAGGACAGGGGGCGAAGACCCAGTACTTC.

This chain joins TRBV27 and TRBJ1-6, with 9 bases aligning to TRBD1. Trimming at V came to 6 bases and at J to 7 bases, leaving 10 bases not matched to a gene. Germline lookup yields CDR1 MNHEY and CDR2 SMNVEV (reference sequence). The CDR3 is made up of 16 amino acids. The CDR3, as DNA: TGTGCCAGCAGGAGGACAGGGGTAAGTGGAAATTCACCCCTCCACTTT. This translates into CASRRTGVSGNSPLHF.

This clone was seen once. The rearrangement links TRBV7-2 to TRBJ2-1, with 8 bases matching TRBD1. Germline V gives CDR1 SGHTA, CDR2 FQGNSA. This CDR3 comprises 13 residues. The V and J ends lost 1 base and 15 bases, in that order; junction bases with no gene match: 8. The CDR3: CASSLEFLGQGFF. CDR3 DNA sequence: TGTGCCAGCAGCTTAGAGTTTCTCGGACAGGGGTTCTTC.

The chain carries TRBV30 and TRBJ1-5; no clear D gene. The CDR3 is 15 residues long. V gave up 2 bases and J gave up 0 bases, with 11 bases separating them. The V gene's germline CDR1 is GTSNPN and CDR2 SVGIG (reference sequence). The CDR3 reads CAWSPESYSNQPQHF. The CDR3 nucleotides read TGTGCCTGGAGTCCCGAGAGTTATAGCAATCAGCCCCAGCATTTT.